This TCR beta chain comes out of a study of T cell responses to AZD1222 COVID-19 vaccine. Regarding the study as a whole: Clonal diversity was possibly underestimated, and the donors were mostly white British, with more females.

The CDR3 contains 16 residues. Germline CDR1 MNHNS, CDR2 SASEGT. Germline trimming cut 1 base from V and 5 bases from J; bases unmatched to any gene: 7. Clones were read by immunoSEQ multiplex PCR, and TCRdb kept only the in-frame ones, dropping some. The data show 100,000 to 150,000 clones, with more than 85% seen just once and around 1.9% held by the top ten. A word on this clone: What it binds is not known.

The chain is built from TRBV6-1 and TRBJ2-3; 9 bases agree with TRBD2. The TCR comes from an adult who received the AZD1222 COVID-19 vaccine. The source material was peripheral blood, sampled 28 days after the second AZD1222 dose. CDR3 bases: TGTGCCAGCAGTGAAGGCACTAGCGGGCACGGAGATACGCAGTATTTT. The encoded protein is CASSEGTSGHGDTQYF.